This passage covers 23 T cell receptor beta chains from one sample sequenced in a study of CD8+CD57+ T cells in acquired aplastic anemia. Investigators profiled TCR beta VDJ and CDR3 from genomic DNA template. TCRdb passed the reads through MiXCR, listing each CDR3 protein once. The repertoire has more than 250,000 distinct CDR3 sequences, 70% to 85% of them found once; the top ten carry less than 50%. An expansion of CD8+CD57+ cells by flow cytometry had been shown in patients chosen for sequencing. The sample taken for sequencing was sorted CD4+, CD8+, or CD8+CD57+ T cells (not recorded which) from PBMCs. The receptors stem from a human donor with aplastic anemia.

V usage is TRBV6-5 and J usage is TRBJ1-4; TRBD1 agrees at 7 bases. The CDR3 runs to 16 residues. Germline loops: CDR1 MNHEY, CDR2 SVGAGI. V gave up 7 bases and J gave up 4 bases; unmatched junction bases: 12. CDR3 sequence: CASKFTGEQINEKLFF. DNA of the CDR3: TGTGCCAGCAAGTTCACAGGGGAACAAATTAATGAAAAACTGTTTTTT.

As to this clonotype: This CDR3 is missing its conserved last phenylalanine or tryptophan, likely due to a read error. V gene TRBV7-8 combines with J gene TRBJ2-3; D is perhaps TRBD2 (6 bases). The V and J ends lost 8 bases and 11 bases respectively, with 20 bases between them. CDR1 SGHVS and CDR2 FQNEAQ come from the germline V gene. The CDR3 runs 13 residues. This CDR3 is CASGDGGADEQYY. The CDR3 DNA sequence: TGTGCCAGCGGCGACGGGGGAGCAGATGAGCAGTATTAT.

The chain uses TRBV7-6 and TRBJ2-5; maybe TRBD1 (6 bases). The CDR3 is 14 residues long. Germline V gene sequence: CDR1 SGHVS, CDR2 FNYEAQ. With 5 bases removed from V and 13 bases from J, the gap between germline ends came to 23 bases. CDR3 in DNA: TGTGCCAGCAGCAGAGACAGGAGCAATTCACCCCTGTACTTC. It encodes CASSRDRSNSPLYF.

The V call is TRBV2, the J call TRBJ2-3, with 10 nucleotides matching TRBD2. Trimming removed 5 bases from V and 4 bases from J; junction bases left unmatched: 6. Germline CDR1 is SNHLY and CDR2 is FYNNEI. The CDR3 has 15 amino acids. CDR3 residues: CASSKQRGGSDTQYF. Written as DNA, the CDR3 is TGTGCCAGCAGTAAGCAGCGGGGGGGATCAGATACGCAGTATTTT.

J is TRBJ2-7 and V is TRBV2; TRBD2 agrees at 11 bases. Trimming took 5 bases from V and 4 from J; bases not matched to a gene: 4. Germline V gives CDR1 SNHLY, CDR2 FYNNEI. CDR3 length: 14 residues. The DNA for the CDR3 is TGTGCCAGCAGTCCCGGGACTAGCGGTTACGAGCAGTACTTC. It encodes CASSPGTSGYEQYF.

Regarding this clonotype: One junction end disagrees with the germline gene, perhaps due to a read error. V gene TRBV15 combines with J gene TRBJ1-1; 8 positions match TRBD1. CDR1 and CDR2 from the germline V gene are LNHNV and YYDKDF (reference sequence). The CDR3 runs to 15 residues. This CDR3 is CASSRDRTGNTEDFF. CDR3 sequence (DNA): TGTGCCAGCAGCAGAGATCGGACAGGGAACACTGAAGATTTCTTC.

This chain connects TRBV7-2 to TRBJ1-1; possibly TRBD1 for D (5 bases). V was pared by 5 bases and J by 4 bases, with 20 bases between. CDR1 is SGHTA and CDR2 is FQGNSA in the germline V gene. The CDR3 has 16 amino acids. CDR3 DNA sequence: TGTGCCAGCAGCGTAGAGTGGGGGGGGTTCGTCACTGAAGCTTTCTTT. Protein product: CASSVEWGGFVTEAFF.

This chain joins TRBV7-9 and TRBJ2-1; 8 positions match TRBD2. The germline V gene encodes CDR1 SEHNR and CDR2 FQNEAQ (reference sequence). This CDR3 is 16 amino acids long. After removal of 3 bases from V and 8 bases from J, the junction contained 12 bases not matched to a gene. The CDR3 loop reads CASSFQRSGGRDEQFF. CDR3 nucleotides: TGTGCCAGCAGCTTTCAGAGAAGCGGGGGTCGCGATGAGCAGTTCTTC.

The chain is built from TRBV7-7 and TRBJ2-7; no definite D call. The CDR3 is made up of 13 amino acids. The V gene lost 8 bases and the J gene lost 4 bases, with 15 bases spanning the gap. From germline, CDR1 is SSHAT and CDR2 FNYEAQ (reference sequence). CDR3 loop: CASGQFVTYEQYF. In DNA form, the CDR3 reads TGTGCCAGCGGCCAATTTGTGACATACGAGCAGTACTTC.

This clonotype was observed a single time. The chain links TRBV9 to TRBJ2-3, with TRBD2 identical over 8 bases. V was clipped by 0 bases and J by 14 bases; unmatched bases: 11. The CDR3 has 14 residues. CDR1 and CDR2 (germline): SGDLS, YYNGEE. CDR3 coding DNA: TGTGCCAGCAGCGTAGCACTAGCGGACACAAATACGTATTTT. The encoded protein is CASSVALADTNTYF.

Comment on this clonotype: The CDR3 end shows no conserved phenylalanine or tryptophan, and so a read error is likely. The limits of the CDR3 on the DNA are not certain, so only TCRdb's listed CDR3 is given. The V call is TRBV7-8, the J call TRBJ2-3. Germline V CDR1 and CDR2: SGHVS, FQNEAQ. The CDR3 length equals 12 residues, ends included. CDR3 loop: CASSLACDTDSY.

A word on this clonotype: At one end, the junction sequence differs from germline, possibly due to a read error. This sequence joins TRBV2 and TRBJ2-2, with 7 bases fitting TRBD2. The CDR3 has 14 amino acids. Germline loops: CDR1 SNHLY, CDR2 FYNNEI. The DNA of the CDR3 is TGTGCCAGCGGGGCTAGCGGAAAAACCGGGCAGCTGTTTTTT. Amino acids: CASGASGKTGQLFF.

The rearrangement uses TRBV29-1 and TRBJ2-1; D may be TRBD2 (5 bases). The CDR3 loop spans 15 amino acids. Trimming took off 6 bases at V and 11 bases at J, with 26 bases between the two ends. Germline assignment: CDR1 SQVTM and CDR2 ANQGSEA. This CDR3 reads CSVAYEGSVFGKQFF. DNA of the CDR3: TGCAGCGTAGCTTATGAGGGATCTGTCTTTGGTAAGCAGTTCTTC.

Details on this clonotype: The limits of the CDR3 on the DNA are not certain, so only TCRdb's listed CDR3 is given. The J gene is TRBJ1-6, the V gene TRBV9; the table's D call of TRBD1 was not tested on the DNA. The germline CDR1 and CDR2 sequences are SGDLS and YYNGEE. The CDR3 sequence runs 16 residues, both termini included. CDR3 sequence reads: CASGVAGDIQYFALHF.

The chain joins TRBV6-5 to TRBJ2-7; possibly TRBD1 for D (6 bases). Per the germline V gene, CDR1 is MNHEY and CDR2 is SVGAGI. This CDR3 has 14 residues. V was clipped by 6 bases and J by 2 bases, with 14 bases between them. For the CDR3, the DNA is TGTGCCAGCAGCTACGCACAGGGTCCCTACGAGCAGTACTTC. Translating gives CASSYAQGPYEQYF.

This clonotype has a count of ten or more. The chain uses TRBV11-2 and TRBJ2-1, with D possibly TRBD2 on 5 matching bases. V lost 0 bases, J lost 9 bases, and 9 bases lay in between. There are 13 residues in the CDR3. Germline values: CDR1 SGHAT, CDR2 FQNNGV. DNA of the CDR3: TGTGCCAGCAGCTTAGAGGACTGGGGTGAGCAGTTCTTC. Translating gives CASSLEDWGEQFF.

The rearrangement joins TRBV5-6 to TRBJ1-6, with TRBD1 as a possible D gene (6 bases). V dropped 4 bases and J dropped 5 bases, with 10 bases sitting between them. This CDR3 has 14 amino acids. CDR1 and CDR2 (germline): SGHDT, YYEEEE. The chain's CDR3 is CASSLRTDNSPLHF. CDR3 coding DNA: TGTGCCAGCAGCCTCCGGACAGATAATTCACCCCTCCACTTT.

The V and J genes are TRBV29-1 and TRBJ2-3, with unresolved D. Trimming left V 7 bases short and J 11 bases short, with 22 bases between. Looked up from germline, CDR1 is SQVTM and CDR2 is ANQGSEA. The CDR3 length is 13 residues. This chain's CDR3 is CSGSEETTYEQYF. The CDR3 nucleotides read TGCAGCGGGTCGGAAGAGACCACCTACGAGCAGTATTTT.

This clonotype was recorded a few times. The J gene is TRBJ2-1, the V gene TRBV27; 14 nucleotides line up with TRBD2. The CDR3 is 16 residues long. The J segment lost 8 bases and the V segment lost 6 bases, leaving 9 bases of the junction unmatched. Germline loops: CDR1 MNHEY, CDR2 SMNVEV (reference sequence). This CDR3 is CASRQGLAGDSHEQFF. As DNA, the CDR3 is TGTGCCAGCAGACAGGGACTAGCGGGAGATTCACATGAGCAGTTCTTC.

The chain is built from TRBV7-6 and TRBJ2-1; a weak D match, TRBD2 (6 bases). CDR1 and CDR2 (germline): SGHVS, FNYEAQ. V lost 7 bases to trimming and J lost 13 bases, with 29 bases between them. This CDR3 region has 16 residues. The CDR3 DNA is TGTGCCAGCACCCTACGGAGGGGCCCCGGTGGGGCCAACCAGTTCTTC. It codes for CASTLRRGPGGANQFF.

The sample holds a few counts of this clonotype. This sequence joins TRBV2 and TRBJ2-3, with 7 bases matching TRBD1. Germline CDR1 reads SNHLY; CDR2 reads FYNNEI. There are 15 residues in the CDR3. V dropped 8 bases and J dropped 2; count of bases not matched to a gene: 10. This CDR3 reads CASGVNRGTTDTQYF. In DNA form, the CDR3 reads TGTGCCAGCGGCGTGAACAGGGGAACCACAGATACGCAGTATTTT.

This chain joins TRBV7-9 and TRBJ2-5; 7 bases agree with TRBD1. The junction had 16 bases not matched to a gene; V was cut back by 1 base and J by 14 bases. Germline assignment: CDR1 SEHNR and CDR2 FQNEAQ (reference sequence). This CDR3 is built from 15 residues. Here the CDR3 DNA reads TGTGCCAGCAGCTTAGGGGACAGAAAAGAGACCCAGTACTACTTC. Its protein product is CASSLGDRKETQYYF.

Comment on this clonotype: The junction differs from germline at one of its ends, possibly a read error. This rearrangement joins TRBV7-2 to TRBJ1-2; unclear D gene. Germline V gene sequence: CDR1 SGHTA, CDR2 FQGNSA. The CDR3 is 14 residues long. CDR3 sequence reads: CASSNEVRLQGDAF. CDR3 DNA: TGCGCCAGCAGTAACGAGGTCCGCCTACAAGGAGACGCCTTC.